The 17 T cell receptor beta chains in this list originate from one sample, sequenced in a study of control samples from healthy donors and cancer patients. The data were produced by immunoSEQ multiplex PCR, yet TCRdb's version contains in-frame clones alone and is incomplete. Of more than 70,000 clones in the sample, approximately 89% are singletons; the top ten hold around 0.95%. Material: blood. Receptors were obtained from a woman aged 25 to 39 in good health.

The chain employs TRBV27 and TRBJ2-7; D could derive from TRBD1 or TRBD2 (5 bases each). Looked up from germline, CDR1 is MNHEY and CDR2 is SMNVEV (reference sequence). CDR3 length equals 14 residues. Trimming removed 4 bases from V and 3 bases from J, with 13 bases in between. CDR3 residues: CASSSGTVSYEQYF. The CDR3 nucleotides read TGTGCCAGCAGTTCCGGGACGGTAAGCTACGAGCAGTACTTC.

J is TRBJ1-2 and V is TRBV19; no clear D gene. Trimming removed 3 bases from V and 4 bases from J, with 12 bases in between. The CDR3 is 14 residues long. CDR1 is LNHDA, CDR2 SQIVND, per germline (reference sequence). The chain's CDR3 is CASSIRGGGYGYTF. The CDR3 nucleotides read TGTGCCAGTAGTATCCGGGGAGGAGGCTATGGCTACACCTTC.

The V call is TRBV5-1, the J call TRBJ1-1; 8 bases agree with TRBD1. Germline CDR1 and CDR2: SGHRS and YFSETQ. This CDR3 comprises 15 residues. J was trimmed by 6 bases and V by 0 bases; bases with no gene match: 7. CDR3 residues: CASSLDGQGAPEAFF. CDR3 sequence (DNA): TGCGCCAGCAGCTTGGACGGACAGGGAGCCCCTGAAGCTTTCTTT.

This clone was detected only a few times. The rearrangement uses TRBV10-3 and TRBJ1-2, with 7 bases fitting TRBD1. The junction had 7 bases not matched to a gene; V was cut back by 11 bases and J by 1 base. This CDR3 spans 13 amino acids. The V gene's germline CDR1 is ENHRY and CDR2 SYGVKD. The CDR3 coding sequence is TGTGCCGTCCGGGACAGTCGTAACTATGGCTACACCTTC. This codes for CAVRDSRNYGYTF.

The V and J genes are TRBV5-1 and TRBJ2-7; D ambiguous. There are 13 residues in the CDR3. Per germline, CDR1 SGHRS and CDR2 YFSETQ. V lost 4 bases to trimming and J lost 7 bases, with 15 bases between them. The CDR3 DNA sequence: TGCGCCAGCAGCCCCGGGTCATCGGCGGAGCAGTACTTC. Protein product: CASSPGSSAEQYF. Full variable domain (outside the CDR3, taken from reference TRBV5-1 and TRBJ2-7): KAGVTQTPRYLIKTRGQQVTLSCSPISGHRSVSWYQQTPGQGLQFLFEYFSETQRNKGNFPGRFSGRQFSNSRSEMNVSTLELGDSALYLCASSPGSSAEQYFGPGTRLTVT.

A single count supports this clone. Other DNA variants within this sample encode the same CDR3. V gene TRBV5-4 combines with J gene TRBJ2-7; TRBD1 aligns across 7 bases. J gave up 4 bases and V 3 bases, and 1 base lay outside the gene matches. The CDR3 is made up of 12 amino acids. Germline V gene lookup returns CDR1 SGHNT and CDR2 YYREEE (reference sequence). In DNA form, the CDR3 reads TGTGCCAGCAGCTCGACAGGGTACGAGCAGTACTTC. This translates into CASSSTGYEQYF.

This clone was observed once. The J gene is TRBJ2-5, the V gene TRBV3-1 (or the pseudogene TRBV3-2), with 10 bases that match TRBD1. The CDR3 runs to 15 residues. Trimming at V came to 3 bases and at J to 4 bases, leaving 5 bases not matched to a gene. Per germline, CDR1 LGHDT and CDR2 YNNKEL (reference sequence). CDR3 in DNA: TGTGCCAGCAGCCACCTCTGGACAGGGGGAGAGACCCAGTACTTC. This gives the protein CASSHLWTGGETQYF.

The V gene is TRBV24-1, the J gene TRBJ1-2; tentatively, D is TRBD1 (5 bases). V was pared by 9 bases and J by 4 bases, with 17 bases between. The germline CDR1 and CDR2 sequences are KGHDR and SFDVKD. The CDR3 length is 14 residues. CDR3 in amino acids: CATHGAGRLYGYTF. The CDR3 DNA follows: TGTGCCACCCATGGGGCAGGTCGGCTCTATGGCTACACCTTC.

This clone was counted once. Other DNA sequences within the sample encode an identical CDR3. The rearrangement links TRBV6-5 to TRBJ2-3; possibly TRBD1 or TRBD2 for D (6 bases each). The germline V gene has CDR1 MNHEY and CDR2 SVGAGI. The CDR3 length is 14 residues. V lost 1 base and J lost 6, with 11 bases in between. The DNA for the CDR3 is TGTGCCAGCAGTTACTTGGGGGGCGTGGATACGCAGTATTTT. It is translated as CASSYLGGVDTQYF.

This chain joins TRBV3-1 (or the pseudogene TRBV3-2) and TRBJ1-5; D not resolved. CDR1 is LGHDT, CDR2 YNNKEL, per germline (reference sequence). Deletions cut 4 bases from V and 5 bases from J, with 9 bases between. The CDR3 extends over 13 amino acids. The CDR3 here is CASSRDHYQPQHF. CDR3 DNA: TGTGCCAGCAGCCGGGATCACTATCAGCCCCAGCATTTT.

The V gene is TRBV11-1, the J gene TRBJ1-2; 7 bases fit TRBD1. Unmatched junction bases numbered 4, after V lost 5 bases and J lost 4 bases. The CDR3 spans 13 residues. Germline V gives CDR1 SGHAT, CDR2 FQDESV (reference sequence). The CDR3 DNA follows: TGTGCCAGCAGCCGAGGGGGCCGCTATGGCTACACCTTC. Translation: CASSRGGRYGYTF.

The chain joins TRBV7-9 to TRBJ1-4; TRBD1 agrees at 8 bases. The CDR3 spans 15 residues. CDR1 SEHNR and CDR2 FQNEAQ come from the germline V gene (reference sequence). Losses at the gene ends were 1 base for V and 2 bases for J; bases not matched to a gene: 0. CDR3: CASSLDRGTNEKLFF. CDR3 nucleotide sequence: TGTGCCAGCAGCTTAGACAGGGGGACTAATGAAAAACTGTTTTTT. The complete variable domain, with remaining parts taken from reference TRBV7-9 and TRBJ1-4, reads DTGVSQNPRHKITKRGQNVTFRCDPISEHNRLYWYRQTLGQGPEFLTYFQNEAQLEKSRLLSDRFSAERPKGSFSTLEIQRTEQGDSAMYLCASSLDRGTNEKLFFGSGTQLSVL.

J is TRBJ2-7 and V is TRBV4-2; D uncertain. V gave up 0 bases and J gave up 3 bases, with 9 bases separating them. Germline assignment: CDR1 LGHNA and CDR2 YNFKEQ. The CDR3 loop spans 14 amino acids. The CDR3 reads CASSQERSLYEQYF. CDR3 DNA: TGTGCCAGCAGCCAAGAACGTTCCCTCTACGAGCAGTACTTC.

The chain uses TRBV2 and TRBJ1-2; D might be TRBD1 (6 bases). CDR3 length equals 19 residues. The germline CDR1 and CDR2 sequences are SNHLY and FYNNEI. V dropped 3 bases and J dropped 5 bases, with 28 bases sitting between them. CDR3 amino acids: CASSDPRGSDEGGVYGYTF. The CDR3 coding sequence is TGTGCCAGCAGTGACCCACGAGGTTCAGACGAGGGGGGGGTATATGGCTACACCTTC.

The chain links TRBV2 to TRBJ1-1; perhaps TRBD1 as D (5 bases). Trimming took off 3 bases at V and 5 bases at J, with 13 bases between the two ends. Germline V lookup: CDR1 SNHLY, CDR2 FYNNEI. The CDR3 loop spans 14 amino acids. CDR3 DNA sequence: TGTGCCAGCAGTGAGGAGGGGCGGGGGACTGAAGCTTTCTTT. Protein sequence: CASSEEGRGTEAFF.

The gene calls are TRBV9 and TRBJ1-1; D ambiguous. The CDR3 contains 15 residues. Germline loops: CDR1 SGDLS, CDR2 YYNGEE. V dropped 0 bases and J dropped 1 base, with 10 bases sitting between them. CDR3 amino acids: CASSVGRAPNTEAFF. CDR3 bases: TGTGCCAGCAGCGTAGGAAGAGCGCCGAACACTGAAGCTTTCTTT.

This clone has more than one count but fewer than ten. V usage is TRBV7-9 and J usage is TRBJ1-6; TRBD1 matches 9 bases. Germline loops: CDR1 SEHNR, CDR2 FQNEAQ (reference sequence). This CDR3 is 16 amino acids long. Unmatched junction bases numbered 8, after V lost 4 bases and J lost 7 bases. In nucleotides, the CDR3 is TGTGCCAGCAGCTGGGGGCCGGGACAGGGAAATTCACCCCTCCACTTT. It yields the protein CASSWGPGQGNSPLHF.